This TCR beta chain was recorded in a study of control samples from healthy donors and cancer patients. This clone was recorded once. The CDR3 is made up of 14 amino acids. V lost 8 bases, J lost 1 base, and 14 bases lay in between. Looked up from germline, CDR1 is WSHSY and CDR2 is SAAADI. This table comes from immunoSEQ multiplex PCR, and its TCRdb copy is limited to in-frame clones, with some not included. This table holds 210,000 or so clones, about 90% found once. The sequence derives from a man aged 25-45 years in good health. Sequenced input: blood. This rearrangement joins TRBV10-2 to TRBJ2-5; D is tentatively TRBD1 or TRBD2 (6 bases each). CDR3 sequence reads: CASSWGRGQETQYF. As DNA, the CDR3 is TGCGCCAGCTCCTGGGGGCGGGGCCAAGAGACCCAGTACTTC.